Shown below are 18 T cell receptor beta chains from a single sample sequenced in a study of cytomegalovirus exposure and HLA in healthy donors. The PCR made use of 60 Vbeta and 13 Jbeta primers. TCRdb keeps only in-frame clones here, not all; method: immunoSEQ multiplex PCR. The sample includes 140,000 to 150,000 clones, approximately 86% of them seen just once. Input material: PBMCs. These receptors came from a woman in her thirties or forties in good health and CMV-seronegative.

This clone was counted a few times. The gene calls are TRBV6-4 and TRBJ2-2; 8 bases fit TRBD2. J gave up 4 bases and V 3 bases, and 4 bases lay outside the gene matches. The germline V gene encodes CDR1 MRHNA and CDR2 SNTAGT. This CDR3 has 15 amino acids. The CDR3 nucleotides are TGTGCCAGCAGTGAAGGGAGCGGGGGCACCGGGGAGCTGTTTTTT. Translating it yields CASSEGSGGTGELFF.

This chain joins TRBV5-1 and TRBJ2-5, with D maybe TRBD1 (5 bases). V lost 4 bases, J lost 4 bases, and 8 bases lay in between. The CDR3 has 12 amino acids. Germline CDR1 is SGHRS and CDR2 is YFSETQ. The DNA of the CDR3 is TGCGCCAGCAGCGATCAGGGAGAGACCCAGTACTTC. Translation gives CASSDQGETQYF. The full variable domain, completed using reference TRBV5-1 and TRBJ2-5, is KAGVTQTPRYLIKTRGQQVTLSCSPISGHRSVSWYQQTPGQGLQFLFEYFSETQRNKGNFPGRFSGRQFSNSRSEMNVSTLELGDSALYLCASSDQGETQYFGPGTRLLVL.

The rearrangement joins TRBV5-6 to TRBJ2-7; 7 bases align to TRBD1. The germline CDR1 and CDR2 sequences are SGHDT and YYEEEE. The V gene end was trimmed by 4 bases and the J gene end by 2 bases; junction bases not matched to a gene: 12. The CDR3 length is 16 residues. The CDR3 here is CASSPDRDSPTYEQYF. Here the CDR3 DNA reads TGTGCCAGCAGCCCGGACCGGGACAGCCCTACCTACGAGCAGTACTTC.

V usage is TRBV19 and J usage is TRBJ2-3; D remains unclear. Germline CDR1 reads LNHDA; CDR2 reads SQIVND (reference sequence). The CDR3 contains 12 residues. V lost 5 bases to trimming and J lost 3 bases, with 6 bases between them. The CDR3 region has the DNA TGTGCCAGTAGTTATCCGACAGATACGCAGTATTTT. This sequence encodes CASSYPTDTQYF. Full variable domain (missing parts from reference TRBV19 and TRBJ2-3): DGGITQSPKYLFRKEGQNVTLSCEQNLNHDAMYWYRQDPGQGLRLIYYSQIVNDFQKGDIAEGYSVSREKKESFPLTVTSAQKNPTAFYLCASSYPTDTQYFGPGTRLTVL.

The chain couples TRBV11-2 to TRBJ2-3; the D gene is possibly TRBD2 (5 bases). Germline CDR1 is SGHAT and CDR2 is FQNNGV. The CDR3 length is 12 residues. The V end was cut by 5 bases, the J end by 4 bases, with 7 bases between. CDR3 amino acids: CASSLGADTQYF. The DNA of the CDR3 is TGTGCCAGCAGCCTGGGAGCAGATACGCAGTATTTT.

V gene TRBV11-3 combines with J gene TRBJ2-1; 10 positions match TRBD2. CDR1 and CDR2 (germline): SGHNT, YENEEA. This CDR3 contains 17 residues. Losses at the gene ends were 0 bases for V and 3 bases for J; bases not matched to a gene: 5. The CDR3 is CASSLDPTSGNYNEQFF. The CDR3 DNA reads TGTGCCAGCAGCTTAGATCCAACTAGCGGGAACTACAATGAGCAGTTCTTC.

The rearrangement links TRBV28 to TRBJ1-2; D gene unclear. Deletions cut 6 bases from V and 5 bases from J, with 13 bases between. The CDR3 covers 13 residues. The germline gives CDR1 MDHEN, CDR2 SYDVKM. CDR3 residues: CASSRTGRYGYTF. The CDR3 bases are TGTGCCAGCAGCCGGACGGGAAGGTATGGCTACACCTTC.

The genes are TRBV21-1 and TRBJ1-2. TRBV21-1 is described as a pseudogene. The CDR3 covers 12 residues. CDR3: CASSKGSYGYTF. CDR3 in DNA: TGTGCCAGCAGCAAAGGGAGCTATGGCTACACCTTC.

The chain has TRBV28 and TRBJ2-1, with D maybe TRBD2 (6 bases). V was pared by 5 bases and J by 0 bases, with 17 bases between. This CDR3 comprises 17 residues. Germline V gives CDR1 MDHEN, CDR2 SYDVKM. CDR3: CASSTREMTSSYNEQFF. CDR3 DNA: TGTGCCAGCAGTACCCGGGAGATGACTAGCTCCTACAATGAGCAGTTCTTC.

This rearrangement joins TRBV5-4 to TRBJ1-1; tentatively, D is TRBD1 (6 bases). CDR1 SGHNT and CDR2 YYREEE come from the germline V gene (reference sequence). The germline V and J ends were trimmed by 3 bases and 3 bases, with 15 bases remaining between them. The length of the CDR3 is 15 residues. The CDR3 DNA follows: TGTGCCAGCAGCTCCTCAGGGAGGGGGGACACTGAAGCTTTCTTT. As protein: CASSSSGRGDTEAFF.

The chain recombines TRBV6-5 with TRBJ2-7; 10 nucleotides line up with TRBD2. This CDR3 contains 14 residues. The V segment lost 7 bases and the J segment 3 bases; nucleotides outside the gene matches: 6. Germline V lookup: CDR1 MNHEY, CDR2 SVGAGI. The DNA of the CDR3 is TGTGCCAGCACCCCGACTAGCGGGTTCTACGAGCAGTACTTC. Translation gives CASTPTSGFYEQYF.

This sequence joins TRBV18 and TRBJ2-1, with a possible D match to TRBD1 (5 bases). The CDR3 runs to 13 residues. Trimming left V 6 bases short and J 6 bases short, with 12 bases between. From germline, CDR1 is KGHSH and CDR2 LQKENI. CDR3 sequence (DNA): TGTGCCAGCTCGCCGACCCAGGGCAATGAGCAGTTCTTC. As protein: CASSPTQGNEQFF.

V and J are TRBV7-3 and TRBJ2-3; TRBD2 might be the D (6 bases). V lost 2 bases and J lost 5, with 11 bases in between. The CDR3 contains 14 residues. Germline CDR1 and CDR2: SGHTA and FQGTGA. For the CDR3, the DNA is TGTGCCAGCAGCTTACAGCGGCGGGGAGATACGCAGTATTTT. It yields the protein CASSLQRRGDTQYF.

The chain employs TRBV6-5 and TRBJ1-2, with D possibly TRBD1 on 5 matching bases. The CDR3 loop spans 15 amino acids. Germline values: CDR1 MNHEY, CDR2 SVGAGI. Between the trimmed V and J ends, which lost 2 bases and 5 bases, there was a span of 15 bases. The chain's CDR3 is CASSYRQGRGYGYTF. As DNA, the CDR3 is TGTGCCAGCAGTTACAGGCAGGGAAGAGGTTATGGCTACACCTTC.

The gene calls are TRBV7-9 and TRBJ1-5; TRBD1 matches at 7 bases. The CDR3 runs to 12 residues. Trimming cost V 5 bases and J 6 bases; bases outside gene matches: 1. Germline loops: CDR1 SEHNR, CDR2 FQNEAQ (reference sequence). CDR3 bases: TGTGCCAGCAGCCCAGGGGGTCAGCCCCAGCATTTT. This sequence encodes CASSPGGQPQHF.

V usage is TRBV29-1 and J usage is TRBJ2-7, with 7 positions matching TRBD2. The CDR3 consists of 13 residues. V was clipped by 5 bases and J by 3 bases; unmatched bases: 7. CDR1 and CDR2 from the germline V gene are SQVTM and ANQGSEA. The CDR3 spells CSVRTRLSYEQYF. The DNA for the CDR3 is TGCAGCGTTCGGACTAGACTCAGCTACGAGCAGTACTTC.

In DNA form, the CDR3 reads TGTGCCATCAGGGGGACTGACGTGCCGAACACTGAAGCTTTCTTT. It encodes CAIRGTDVPNTEAFF. The V gene is TRBV10-3, the J gene TRBJ1-1; tentatively, D is TRBD1 (5 bases). The CDR3 contains 15 residues. Trimming removed 6 bases at V and 1 base at J, with 15 bases between. Germline V CDR1 and CDR2: ENHRY, SYGVKD.

On this clone itself: Mismatch with germline at one junction end may stem from a read error. The chain links TRBV7-9 to TRBJ2-7; weak D call: TRBD2 (5 bases). The CDR3 runs to 14 residues. CDR1 is SEHNR, CDR2 FQNEAQ, per germline (reference sequence). CDR3 loop: CSSSFRGSHYEQYF. The CDR3 DNA is TGTTCCAGCAGCTTCCGGGGTTCACACTACGAGCAGTACTTC.